This entry features one TCR beta chain sequence. Sequencing was performed with immunoSEQ multiplex PCR; in TCRdb, only in-frame clones are kept and a portion is missing. The sample holds over 950,000 clones, roughly 80% seen once. This sample is part of a study of shared clonotypes between healthy human individuals. Germline values: CDR1 MNHEY, CDR2 SVGAGI. This CDR3 spans 13 amino acids. Trimming took off 2 bases at V and 4 bases at J, with 7 bases between the two ends. This TCR derives from a young man in good health. Some clones in this sample may be carry-over from other donors' samples. The J gene is TRBJ2-3, the V gene TRBV6-5; the D gene is possibly TRBD1 (5 bases). Sequenced sample: memory CD4+ T cells from PBMCs. Regarding subset: CD45RA-negative fraction. The CDR3 loop is CASSYGRADTQYF. The CDR3 bases are TGTGCCAGCAGTTACGGCAGGGCAGATACGCAGTATTTT.